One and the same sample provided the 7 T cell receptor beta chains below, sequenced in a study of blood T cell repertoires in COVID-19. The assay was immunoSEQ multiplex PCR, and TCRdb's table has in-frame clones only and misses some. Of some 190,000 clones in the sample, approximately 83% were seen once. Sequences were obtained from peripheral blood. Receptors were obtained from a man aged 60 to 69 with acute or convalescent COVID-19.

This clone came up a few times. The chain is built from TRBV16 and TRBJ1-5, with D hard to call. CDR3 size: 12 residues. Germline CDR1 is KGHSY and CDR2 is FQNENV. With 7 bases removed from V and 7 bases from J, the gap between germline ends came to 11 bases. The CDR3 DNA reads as TGTGCCAGCACCCCAGGTGGCCAGCCCCAGCATTTT. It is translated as CASTPGGQPQHF.

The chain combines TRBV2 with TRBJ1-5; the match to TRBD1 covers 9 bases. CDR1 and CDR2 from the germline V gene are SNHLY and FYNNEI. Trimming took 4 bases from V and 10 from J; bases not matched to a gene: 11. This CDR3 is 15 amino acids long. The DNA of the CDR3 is TGTGCCAGCAGTGGGGGACAGGGCCCCTACGGTCCCCAGCATTTT. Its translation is CASSGGQGPYGPQHF.

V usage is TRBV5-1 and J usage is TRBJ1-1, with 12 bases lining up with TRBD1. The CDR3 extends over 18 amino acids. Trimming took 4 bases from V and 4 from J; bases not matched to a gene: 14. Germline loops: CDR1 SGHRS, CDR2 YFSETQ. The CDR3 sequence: CASSPSWGQGARVTEAFF. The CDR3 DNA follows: TGCGCCAGCAGCCCCAGTTGGGGACAGGGGGCGCGGGTCACTGAAGCTTTCTTT.

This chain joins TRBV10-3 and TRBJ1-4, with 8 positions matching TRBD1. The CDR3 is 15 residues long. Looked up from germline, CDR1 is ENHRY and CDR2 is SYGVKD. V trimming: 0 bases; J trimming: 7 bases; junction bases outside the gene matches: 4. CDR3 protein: CAISESRGQGEKLFF. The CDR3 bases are TGTGCCATCAGTGAGTCGAGAGGACAGGGTGAAAAACTGTTTTTT.

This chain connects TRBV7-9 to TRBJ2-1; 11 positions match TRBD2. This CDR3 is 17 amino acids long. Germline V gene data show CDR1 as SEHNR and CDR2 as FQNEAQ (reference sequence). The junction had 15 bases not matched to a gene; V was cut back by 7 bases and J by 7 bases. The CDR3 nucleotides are TGTGCCAGCATTTCGGAACTACTAGCGGGAGTCTATAATGAGCAGTTCTTC. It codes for CASISELLAGVYNEQFF.

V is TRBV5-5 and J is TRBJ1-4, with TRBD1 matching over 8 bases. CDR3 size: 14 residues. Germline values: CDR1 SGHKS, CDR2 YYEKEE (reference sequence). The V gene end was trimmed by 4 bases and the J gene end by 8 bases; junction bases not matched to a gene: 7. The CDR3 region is CASSTGQGGEKLFF. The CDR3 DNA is TGTGCCAGCAGCACCGGACAGGGCGGGGAAAAACTGTTTTTT.

The CDR3 here is CASSWLGGSNQPQHF. The DNA of the CDR3 is TGTGCCAGCAGCTGGCTGGGCGGGAGTAATCAGCCCCAGCATTTT. This chain links TRBV7-8 with TRBJ1-5; D unresolved. V lost 4 bases to trimming and J lost 4 bases, with 14 bases between them. This CDR3 has 15 residues. Germline assignment: CDR1 SGHVS and CDR2 FQNEAQ.